This entry lists 5 T cell receptor beta chains sequenced from one sample in a study of T cells after yellow fever vaccination. TCRdb reanalysed the 5' RACE reads using MiXCR and keeps one entry per CDR3 protein. Of a few hundred thousand distinct CDR3 sequences listed, approximately 16% are singletons. The sequenced sample was PBMCs, obtained 5 days after the first yellow fever vaccination. The receptors here all came from a man between 18 and 35 years old who received the YFV17D yellow fever vaccine.

This clonotype was seen more than once but under ten times. The CDR3 reads CASMILGGETQYF. In nucleotides, the CDR3 is TGTGCCAGCATGATTTTGGGGGGCGAAACCCAGTACTTC. The chain links TRBV12-3 or TRBV12-4 to TRBJ2-5; D possibly uses TRBD1 or TRBD2 (6 bases each). With 7 bases removed from V and 8 bases from J, the gap between germline ends came to 17 bases. The CDR3 consists of 13 residues.

This clonotype showed up just a few times. The V call is TRBV12-3 or TRBV12-4, the J call TRBJ1-2, with unresolved D. This CDR3 is built from 14 residues. Trimming cost V 6 bases and J 2 bases, with 13 bases left between them. The CDR3 loop reads CASSQGQPNYGYTF. The CDR3 region has the DNA TGTGCCAGCAGCCAAGGCCAGCCCAACTATGGCTACACCTTC.

The chain combines TRBV5-1 with TRBJ2-3; TRBD1 is a possible D gene (6 bases). The V gene lost 2 bases and the J gene lost 2 bases, with 12 bases spanning the gap. The CDR3 is made up of 15 amino acids. Germline CDR1 and CDR2: SGHRS and YFSETQ. The CDR3 sequence: CASSLAGDPTDTQYF. The CDR3 DNA is TGCGCCAGCAGCTTAGCAGGGGACCCCACAGATACGCAGTATTTT.

This clonotype appeared a few times. V is TRBV29-1 and J is TRBJ2-1; 7 positions agree with TRBD1. This CDR3 spans 14 amino acids. Trimming took 3 bases from V and 2 from J; bases not matched to a gene: 4. Germline CDR1 and CDR2: SQVTM and ANQGSEA. The CDR3 sequence: CSVDEGAAYNEQFF. The CDR3 DNA reads as TGCAGCGTTGACGAGGGGGCCGCCTACAATGAGCAGTTCTTC.

This clonotype was recorded a few times. J is TRBJ2-3 and V is TRBV7-2; D is unresolved. The CDR3 has 16 amino acids. Trimming removed 1 base at V and 1 base at J, with 12 bases between. The germline CDR1 and CDR2 sequences are SGHTA and FQGNSA. The chain's CDR3 is CASSLEILLGTDTQYF. In DNA, the CDR3 is TGTGCCAGCAGCTTAGAGATTCTATTGGGCACAGATACGCAGTATTTT.